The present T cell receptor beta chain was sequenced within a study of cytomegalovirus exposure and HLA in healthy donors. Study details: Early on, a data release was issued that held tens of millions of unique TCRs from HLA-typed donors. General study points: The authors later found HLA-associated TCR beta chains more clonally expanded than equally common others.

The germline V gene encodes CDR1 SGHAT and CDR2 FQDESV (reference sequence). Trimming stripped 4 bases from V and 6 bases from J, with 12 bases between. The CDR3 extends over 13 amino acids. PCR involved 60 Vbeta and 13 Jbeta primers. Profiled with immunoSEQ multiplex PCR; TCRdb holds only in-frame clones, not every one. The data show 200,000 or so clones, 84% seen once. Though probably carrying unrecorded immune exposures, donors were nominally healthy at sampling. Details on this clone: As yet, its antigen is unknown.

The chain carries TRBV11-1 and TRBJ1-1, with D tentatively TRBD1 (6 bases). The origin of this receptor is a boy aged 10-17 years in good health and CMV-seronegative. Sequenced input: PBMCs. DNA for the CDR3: TGTGCCAGCAGCTCATCCGACAGGTCTGAAGCTTTCTTT. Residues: CASSSSDRSEAFF.